Listed below are T cell receptor beta chains from one sample, sequenced in a study of blood T cell repertoires in COVID-19. Sequencing used immunoSEQ multiplex PCR; TCRdb keeps in-frame clones, though not all of them. The table records under 450,000 clones, 75% to 90% of them present only once. Sequencing input: peripheral blood. The receptors were gathered from a woman aged 40 to 50 with COVID-19, enrolled during active disease. CDR3s include the opening cysteine and the closing phenylalanine or tryptophan. The order of the fields is V gene, D gene, J gene, clone size, CDR3 DNA, CDR3 protein. D genes are given only for firm matches. Size tells how often a clone was seen (once, few, many) or the class of an expanded clone, and some rows leave it out.

V gene: TRBV24-1
D gene: NA
J gene: TRBJ2-1
clone size: NA
CDR3 DNA: TGTGCCACCAGGGATGGGGGCCGGGATGAGCAGTTCTTC
CDR3 protein: CATRDGGRDEQFF

V gene: TRBV5-5
D gene: TRBD1
J gene: TRBJ2-5
clone size: NA
CDR3 DNA: TGTGCCAGCAGCTGGACAGGGTCAGCAGAGACCCAGTACTTC
CDR3 protein: CASSWTGSAETQYF

V gene: TRBV19
D gene: TRBD1
J gene: TRBJ1-3
clone size: NA
CDR3 DNA: TGTGCCAGTAGTTATACCCGGACAGGGGGCTCTGGAAACACCATATATTTT
CDR3 protein: CASSYTRTGGSGNTIYF

V gene: TRBV4-3
D gene: TRBD1
J gene: TRBJ1-1
clone size: few
CDR3 DNA: TGCGCCAGCAGCCAAGGATCTACGGCTCCAGGGGGGGCTTTCTTT
CDR3 protein: CASSQGSTAPGGAFF

V gene: TRBV5-4
D gene: NA
J gene: TRBJ1-5
clone size: NA
CDR3 DNA: TGTGCCAGCAGCTTGGGACCCGACAGGATTTCTCAGCCCCAGCATTTT
CDR3 protein: CASSLGPDRISQPQHF

V gene: TRBV30
D gene: NA
J gene: TRBJ1-6
clone size: NA
CDR3 DNA: TGTGCCTGGAGTGGGCCGGGTGGGGCCGTTTCACCCCTCCACTTT
CDR3 protein: CAWSGPGGAVSPLHF

V gene: TRBV6-2/TRBV6-3
D gene: NA
J gene: TRBJ1-2
clone size: once
CDR3 DNA: TGTGCCAGCAGTTCAGGGGTTAGTGGCTACACCTTC
CDR3 protein: CASSSGVSGYTF

V gene: TRBV18
D gene: NA
J gene: TRBJ1-1
clone size: NA
CDR3 DNA: TGTGCCAGCTCACCACCGTTTGTATTCACTGAAGCTTTCTTT
CDR3 protein: CASSPPFVFTEAFF

V gene: TRBV19
D gene: NA
J gene: TRBJ2-5
clone size: NA
CDR3 DNA: TGTGCCAGTAGTAGGGCAGGGGAGACCCAGTACTTC
CDR3 protein: CASSRAGETQYF

V gene: TRBV7-9
D gene: TRBD1
J gene: TRBJ1-1
clone size: NA
CDR3 DNA: TGTGCCAGCAGCTTACTCCGGGGGACAGGGAGTATTGCCCCCTATGAAGCTTTCTTT
CDR3 protein: CASSLLRGTGSIAPYEAFF

V gene: TRBV5-6
D gene: NA
J gene: TRBJ1-2
clone size: NA
CDR3 DNA: TGTGCCAGCAGCTTGCCGGGGAACTATGGCTACACCTTC
CDR3 protein: CASSLPGNYGYTF

V gene: TRBV5-1
D gene: NA
J gene: TRBJ1-3
clone size: NA
CDR3 DNA: TGCGCCAGCAGCTCGGCGGCAGCGTCAGGAAACACCATATATTTT
CDR3 protein: CASSSAAASGNTIYF

V gene: TRBV6-5
D gene: TRBD1
J gene: TRBJ2-2
clone size: NA
CDR3 DNA: TGTGCCAGCAGTTTGAACAGGGGGACCGGGGAGCTGTTTTTT
CDR3 protein: CASSLNRGTGELFF

V gene: TRBV5-1
D gene: NA
J gene: TRBJ2-5
clone size: NA
CDR3 DNA: TGCGCCAGCAGCTTGGTGGAGGGGCAAGAGACCCAGTACTTC
CDR3 protein: CASSLVEGQETQYF

V gene: TRBV2
D gene: NA
J gene: TRBJ1-5
clone size: NA
CDR3 DNA: TGTGCCAGCAGCCAGGGCCAGGGCAATCAGCCCCAGCATTTT
CDR3 protein: CASSQGQGNQPQHF

V gene: TRBV28
D gene: TRBD1
J gene: TRBJ1-1
clone size: NA
CDR3 DNA: TGTGCCAGCAGTACTGGACAGGAATCGGAAGGCTTGGAAGCTTTCTTT
CDR3 protein: CASSTGQESEGLEAFF

V gene: TRBV15
D gene: NA
J gene: TRBJ1-3
clone size: NA
CDR3 DNA: TGTGCCACCAGCAGGTCCCGGGAAGCCTCTGGAAACACCATATATTTT
CDR3 protein: CATSRSREASGNTIYF

V gene: TRBV27
D gene: TRBD1
J gene: TRBJ2-6
clone size: NA
CDR3 DNA: TGTGCCAGCAGTTCCGCCCCAGGACAGGGCACCGGGGCCAACGTCCTGACTTTC
CDR3 protein: CASSSAPGQGTGANVLTF

V gene: TRBV18
D gene: NA
J gene: TRBJ2-6
clone size: NA
CDR3 DNA: TGTGCCAGCTCACGGCGGGGTGACAGGGCCGGGGCCAACGTCCTGACTTTC
CDR3 protein: CASSRRGDRAGANVLTF

V gene: TRBV6-2/TRBV6-3
D gene: TRBD1
J gene: TRBJ1-1
clone size: NA
CDR3 DNA: TGTGCCAGCAGTTACTCTCTGGGGCAGGGGGCTGAAGCTTTCTTT
CDR3 protein: CASSYSLGQGAEAFF

V gene: TRBV30
D gene: NA
J gene: TRBJ1-1
clone size: NA
CDR3 DNA: TGTGCCTTGGACCAGGGAAACACTGAAGCTTTCTTT
CDR3 protein: CALDQGNTEAFF

V gene: TRBV7-2
D gene: NA
J gene: TRBJ2-5
clone size: NA
CDR3 DNA: TGTGCCAGCAGCTTAAAAACAGCGGGCAAGGTGACCCAGTACTTC
CDR3 protein: CASSLKTAGKVTQYF

V gene: TRBV6-2/TRBV6-3
D gene: TRBD1
J gene: TRBJ2-4
clone size: NA
CDR3 DNA: TGTGCCAGCAGCACCAAACTGAGGACAGGGGGAGTAGCCAAAAACATTCAGTACTTC
CDR3 protein: CASSTKLRTGGVAKNIQYF

V gene: TRBV27
D gene: NA
J gene: TRBJ1-6
clone size: NA
CDR3 DNA: TGTGCCAGCAGTCCGATAATGGGGAGGCAGAGTTCACCCCTCCACTTT
CDR3 protein: CASSPIMGRQSSPLHF

V gene: TRBV10-2
D gene: TRBD2
J gene: TRBJ2-5
clone size: NA
CDR3 DNA: TGCGCCAGCAGTGAGTCAGGGGTGGGGACTAGCGGGAGTCGAGAGACCCAGTACTTC
CDR3 protein: CASSESGVGTSGSRETQYF

V gene: TRBV6-5
D gene: NA
J gene: TRBJ2-7
clone size: NA
CDR3 DNA: TGTGCCAGCAGTTTCTCCGGGTCATACGAGCAGTACTTC
CDR3 protein: CASSFSGSYEQYF

V gene: TRBV5-4
D gene: NA
J gene: TRBJ2-2
clone size: NA
CDR3 DNA: TGTGCCAGCAGCTTGGGACTCACGGGCACCGGGGAGCTGTTTTTT
CDR3 protein: CASSLGLTGTGELFF

V gene: TRBV29-1
D gene: NA
J gene: TRBJ2-2
clone size: NA
CDR3 DNA: TGCAGCGTTGTTTGGTATGGCTCAGGTTGGAACACCGGGGAGCTGTTTTTT
CDR3 protein: CSVVWYGSGWNTGELFF

V gene: TRBV14
D gene: TRBD2
J gene: TRBJ2-1
clone size: many
CDR3 DNA: TGTGCCAGCAGCCAGAATTCGGGGGGAGGCAATGAGCAGTTCTTC
CDR3 protein: CASSQNSGGGNEQFF

V gene: TRBV5-1
D gene: NA
J gene: TRBJ1-3
clone size: NA
CDR3 DNA: TGCGCCAGCAGGTCTGGCAGGGGAGCTGGAAACACCATATATTTT
CDR3 protein: CASRSGRGAGNTIYF

V gene: TRBV7-2
D gene: TRBD2
J gene: TRBJ2-5
clone size: NA
CDR3 DNA: TGTGCCAGCAGCTTAGTCCGTTGGGGGGGAAAAGAAGAGACCCAGTACTTC
CDR3 protein: CASSLVRWGGKEETQYF

V gene: TRBV27
D gene: TRBD1
J gene: TRBJ1-5
clone size: NA
CDR3 DNA: TGTGCCAGCAGTTTGAGGGGGCGTTATCAGCCCCAGCATTTT
CDR3 protein: CASSLRGRYQPQHF

V gene: TRBV4-2
D gene: TRBD1
J gene: TRBJ2-2
clone size: NA
CDR3 DNA: TGTGCCAGCAGCCAAGATGAACAGGGGGTATCTGATCTAGACACCGGGGAGCTGTTTTTT
CDR3 protein: CASSQDEQGVSDLDTGELFF

V gene: TRBV27
D gene: NA
J gene: TRBJ2-3
clone size: NA
CDR3 DNA: TGTGCCAGCACCCGGAGGGGCCCCACAGATACGCAGTATTTT
CDR3 protein: CASTRRGPTDTQYF

V gene: TRBV4-3
D gene: NA
J gene: TRBJ1-1
clone size: NA
CDR3 DNA: TGCGCCAGCAGCGGAGGCTCGGTTCCCCCCGCTGAAGCTTTCTTT
CDR3 protein: CASSGGSVPPAEAFF

V gene: TRBV5-6
D gene: NA
J gene: TRBJ2-1
clone size: NA
CDR3 DNA: TGTGCCAGCAGCCCTGGCGGTTACGCCGTGAATGAGCAGTTCTTC
CDR3 protein: CASSPGGYAVNEQFF

V gene: TRBV6-5
D gene: NA
J gene: TRBJ1-1
clone size: NA
CDR3 DNA: TGTGCCAGCAGCAAAGGGCAGGGCTCGGACACTGAAGCTTTCTTT
CDR3 protein: CASSKGQGSDTEAFF

V gene: TRBV9
D gene: NA
J gene: TRBJ1-1
clone size: NA
CDR3 DNA: TGTGCCAGCAGCGTAACAACCAAGAACACTGAAGCTTTCTTT
CDR3 protein: CASSVTTKNTEAFF

V gene: TRBV7-2
D gene: TRBD1
J gene: TRBJ1-1
clone size: NA
CDR3 DNA: TGTGCCAGCAGCTGGGCGACAGGGGACACTGAAGCTTTCTTT
CDR3 protein: CASSWATGDTEAFF

V gene: TRBV29-1
D gene: TRBD2
J gene: TRBJ2-5
clone size: NA
CDR3 DNA: TGCAGCGGGCGTGGGGCGGGGGGGTACCAAGAGACCCAGTACTTC
CDR3 protein: CSGRGAGGYQETQYF

V gene: TRBV28
D gene: NA
J gene: TRBJ1-2
clone size: NA
CDR3 DNA: TGTGCCAGCAGCCTAGGGGGACGTAGGACGGAAGGCTACACCTTC
CDR3 protein: CASSLGGRRTEGYTF

V gene: TRBV27
D gene: TRBD2
J gene: TRBJ2-1
clone size: once
CDR3 DNA: TGTGCCAGCAGTTACCGGAGGGGAGGGGATGAGCAGTTCTTC
CDR3 protein: CASSYRRGGDEQFF

V gene: TRBV15
D gene: TRBD2
J gene: TRBJ2-7
clone size: NA
CDR3 DNA: TGTGCCACCAGCAGAGATCTTACTAGCGGGAGTGAGGAGCAGTACTTC
CDR3 protein: CATSRDLTSGSEEQYF

V gene: TRBV28
D gene: NA
J gene: TRBJ2-7
clone size: NA
CDR3 DNA: TGTGCCAGCAGGGAAGCCGGGACAATACACGAGCAGTACTTC
CDR3 protein: CASREAGTIHEQYF

V gene: TRBV9
D gene: NA
J gene: TRBJ2-3
clone size: NA
CDR3 DNA: TGTGCCAGCAGCGTAGAGGGACTGTCCGAGACGGATACGCAGTATTTT
CDR3 protein: CASSVEGLSETDTQYF

V gene: TRBV9
D gene: TRBD1
J gene: TRBJ1-5
clone size: NA
CDR3 DNA: TGTGCCAGCAGCGTCGACTCGGGACAGGGCGGCCAGCCCCAGCATTTT
CDR3 protein: CASSVDSGQGGQPQHF

V gene: TRBV2
D gene: TRBD1
J gene: TRBJ1-4
clone size: NA
CDR3 DNA: TGTGCCAGCAGCGGACAGGGCCGAGGGGAAAAACTGTTTTTT
CDR3 protein: CASSGQGRGEKLFF

V gene: TRBV18
D gene: NA
J gene: TRBJ2-7
clone size: NA
CDR3 DNA: TGTGCCAGCTCACCAAATGCGGGGACGACCTACGAGCAGTACTTC
CDR3 protein: CASSPNAGTTYEQYF

V gene: TRBV11-2
D gene: NA
J gene: TRBJ2-1
clone size: many
CDR3 DNA: TGTGCCAGTTCAACTCCCTGGGTGAGGAATGAGCAGTTCTTC
CDR3 protein: CASSTPWVRNEQFF

V gene: TRBV12-3/TRBV12-4
D gene: NA
J gene: TRBJ1-5
clone size: NA
CDR3 DNA: TGTGCCAGCAGTCCCGACTTCGGAGCCCAGCATTTT
CDR3 protein: CASSPDFGAQHF

V gene: TRBV29-1
D gene: TRBD1
J gene: TRBJ1-1
clone size: NA
CDR3 DNA: TGCAGCGTCGACTCAACAGGGGGCACTTCTTTGGGAGCTTTCTTT
CDR3 protein: CSVDSTGGTSLGAFF

V gene: TRBV7-6
D gene: TRBD2
J gene: TRBJ2-7
clone size: NA
CDR3 DNA: TGTGCCAGCACCCCGGGACTAATCTCCTACGAGCAGTACTTC
CDR3 protein: CASTPGLISYEQYF

V gene: TRBV21-1
D gene: NA
J gene: TRBJ2-1
clone size: NA
CDR3 DNA: TGTGCCAGCAGCAAAAAAAGTAGGGGGACAGGGTACCATGAGCAGTTCTTC
CDR3 protein: CASSKKSRGTGYHEQFF

V gene: TRBV19
D gene: TRBD1
J gene: TRBJ1-5
clone size: NA
CDR3 DNA: TGTGCCAGTAGTATACCGACAGGGGGTGCGGTACAGCCCCAGCATTTT
CDR3 protein: CASSIPTGGAVQPQHF

V gene: TRBV12-5
D gene: TRBD1
J gene: TRBJ1-6
clone size: NA
CDR3 DNA: TGTGCTAGTGGTCCCCCCCAGGACAGGGGAGGTTCACCCCTCCACTTT
CDR3 protein: CASGPPQDRGGSPLHF

V gene: TRBV10-2
D gene: TRBD1
J gene: TRBJ1-1
clone size: NA
CDR3 DNA: TGCGCCAGCGGGGGACAGTTTGGGACTGAAGCTTTCTTT
CDR3 protein: CASGGQFGTEAFF

V gene: TRBV5-6
D gene: TRBD2
J gene: TRBJ2-2
clone size: NA
CDR3 DNA: TGTGCCAGCAGCTTGGGAGCGGGGGGCCTCACCGGGGAGCTGTTTTTT
CDR3 protein: CASSLGAGGLTGELFF

V gene: TRBV27
D gene: NA
J gene: TRBJ1-1
clone size: NA
CDR3 DNA: TGTGCCAGCAGTTTATTATCGGGGGCTGAAGCTTTCTTT
CDR3 protein: CASSLLSGAEAFF

V gene: TRBV7-2
D gene: TRBD1
J gene: TRBJ2-1
clone size: NA
CDR3 DNA: TGTGCCAGCAGCAACAGGGGGGAAAGTGAGCAGTTCTTC
CDR3 protein: CASSNRGESEQFF